A single sample is the source of the 30 T cell receptor beta chains below, sequenced in a study of regulatory and conventional T cells in RAG deficiency listed by TCRdb under 2017. Libraries came from the immunoSEQ multiplex PCR assay. TCRdb took this table from immuneACCESS and kept in-frame rearrangements with V and J called. Such tables lack part of the clones; where checked against another copy, unresolved V genes explain under half of the gap, and the rest is unexplained. For this sample the table gives around 30,000 clones, of which 90% to 95% were detected only once. The ten largest clones capture 0.15% to 0.2% of the sample. Conventional CD4+ T cells were purified from blood as CD25-low CD127-high cells before genomic DNA extraction. A further study also used this sample, focusing on regulatory T cells. The second investigation adds: For the multiplex PCR, 52 forward TRBV primers and 13 reverse TRBJ primers were used, and amplification bias was corrected with both assay-based and computational methods.

Sequencing input: CD25- CD4+ T cells sorted from blood. The receptors stem from a human donor in good health.

The chain has TRBV6-6 and TRBJ1-2; D is undetermined. This CDR3 contains 11 residues. Germline CDR1 MNHNY, CDR2 SVGAGI (reference sequence). The germline V and J ends were trimmed by 5 bases and 4 bases, with 5 bases remaining between them. The CDR3 loop reads CASSGVYGYTF. Here the CDR3 DNA reads TGTGCCAGCAGTGGAGTCTATGGCTACACCTTC.

V is TRBV5-1 and J is TRBJ2-5; D unresolved. Germline CDR1 SGHRS, CDR2 YFSETQ. The V end lost 0 bases, the J end lost 2 bases, and 8 bases lay between the germline ends. The CDR3 covers 14 residues. This chain's CDR3 is CASSLVAAQETQYF. DNA for the CDR3: TGCGCCAGCAGCTTGGTGGCAGCGCAAGAGACCCAGTACTTC.

The chain is built from TRBV12-5 and TRBJ2-1, with 10 bases fitting TRBD2. Germline V CDR1 and CDR2: LGHNT, FRNRAP. J was trimmed by 5 bases and V by 1 base; bases with no gene match: 17. CDR3 length equals 20 residues. CDR3 amino acids: CASGLGGASGGPPPHNEQFF. In DNA form, the CDR3 reads TGTGCTAGTGGTTTGGGGGGGGCTAGCGGGGGCCCTCCTCCCCACAATGAGCAGTTCTTC.

This sequence joins TRBV2 and TRBJ2-5, with a possible D match to TRBD2 (6 bases). The germline V gene has CDR1 SNHLY and CDR2 FYNNEI. V lost 7 bases, J lost 7 bases, and 25 bases lay in between. This CDR3 has 16 residues. The DNA of the CDR3 is TGTGCCAGCACCTATGTCTCCGGGCTAATCGGGGGGACCCAGTACTTC. Translation: CASTYVSGLIGGTQYF.

This chain connects TRBV27 to TRBJ1-2; 8 positions match TRBD1. The V gene end was trimmed by 6 bases and the J gene end by 1 base; junction bases not matched to a gene: 4. CDR1 MNHEY and CDR2 SMNVEV come from the germline V gene (reference sequence). The CDR3 length is 14 residues. This CDR3 is CASSRDRRNYGYTF. The CDR3, as DNA: TGTGCCAGCAGCCGGGACAGGCGTAACTATGGCTACACCTTC.

A single count supports this clone. This chain connects TRBV7-9 to TRBJ2-3; no clear D gene. V was clipped by 1 base and J by 0 bases, with 17 bases between them. There are 18 residues in the CDR3. The germline V gene has CDR1 SEHNR and CDR2 FQNEAQ (reference sequence). DNA of the CDR3: TGTGCCAGCAGCTTAGGTCTCTCGGCACAACTAAGCACAGATACGCAGTATTTT. Translating gives CASSLGLSAQLSTDTQYF.

The J gene is TRBJ2-3, the V gene TRBV2, with D uncertain. CDR1 SNHLY and CDR2 FYNNEI come from the germline V gene. V lost 7 bases and J 1 base, leaving 6 bases between the germline ends. The CDR3 is made up of 12 amino acids. The CDR3, as DNA: TGTGCCAGCAATCGGGGCACAGATACGCAGTATTTT. This sequence encodes CASNRGTDTQYF.

The chain joins TRBV27 to TRBJ2-7, with a weak D call TRBD1 (5 bases). From germline, CDR1 is MNHEY and CDR2 SMNVEV (reference sequence). This CDR3 is 15 amino acids long. Trimming took off 2 bases at V and 2 bases at J, with 13 bases between the two ends. The CDR3 nucleotides are TGTGCCAGCAGTTTAAGTCCAGGGCCCACCTACGAGCAGTACTTC. Protein product: CASSLSPGPTYEQYF.

This chain connects TRBV6-6 to TRBJ2-7, with D hard to call. V was cut by 6 bases and J by 0 bases, with 12 bases left in between. CDR3 length: 14 amino acids. The germline gives CDR1 MNHNY, CDR2 SVGAGI (reference sequence). The CDR3 loop is CASRWHSLSYEQYF. The CDR3 region has the DNA TGTGCCAGCAGGTGGCACAGCCTCTCCTACGAGCAGTACTTC.

The gene calls are TRBV6-6 and TRBJ1-5; no clear D gene. V was trimmed by 6 bases and J by 2 bases, leaving 17 bases between them. This CDR3 has 16 amino acids. Germline V gives CDR1 MNHNY, CDR2 SVGAGI (reference sequence). The CDR3 loop is CASRKGDSGGNQPQHF. The CDR3 DNA reads TGTGCCAGCAGGAAGGGAGACTCCGGGGGCAATCAGCCCCAGCATTTT.

V is TRBV19 and J is TRBJ2-7; D perhaps matches TRBD2 (7 bases). Germline V gene sequence: CDR1 LNHDA, CDR2 SQIVND (reference sequence). CDR3 size: 12 residues. V lost 4 bases, J lost 7 bases, and 11 bases lay in between. The CDR3 here is CASSTGGREQYF. CDR3 DNA: TGTGCCAGTAGTACGGGGGGCCGGGAGCAGTACTTC.

The chain combines TRBV25-1 with TRBJ1-5; D is ambiguous. V gave up 4 bases and J gave up 6 bases, with 10 bases separating them. The germline V gene encodes CDR1 MGHDK and CDR2 SYGVNS. This CDR3 contains 13 residues. The CDR3 spells CASSVGGSQPQHF. The CDR3, as DNA: TGTGCCAGCAGTGTAGGAGGTAGTCAGCCCCAGCATTTT.

This clone was detected only a few times. V and J are TRBV2 and TRBJ1-3; 9 bases agree with TRBD1. The germline V gene has CDR1 SNHLY and CDR2 FYNNEI. The CDR3 has 16 amino acids. V lost 0 bases and J lost 5; bases outside the gene matches: 5. This chain's CDR3 is CASSEAGTGRRNTIYF. CDR3 coding DNA: TGTGCCAGCAGTGAAGCTGGGACAGGGAGAAGAAACACCATATATTTT.

V gene TRBV4-1 combines with J gene TRBJ2-1, with TRBD2 identical over 7 bases. CDR3 length equals 17 residues. Germline V lookup: CDR1 MGHRA, CDR2 YSYEKL. Trimming cost V 1 base and J 4 bases; bases outside gene matches: 10. The DNA of the CDR3 is TGCGCCAGCAGCCAAGTCCCTAGCGGCTCTCTTTACAATGAGCAGTTCTTC. It is translated as CASSQVPSGSLYNEQFF.

The V and J genes are TRBV27 and TRBJ1-1, with D possibly being TRBD1 (6 bases). Trimming stripped 4 bases from V and 0 bases from J, with 15 bases between. This CDR3 comprises 16 residues. Per germline, CDR1 MNHEY and CDR2 SMNVEV (reference sequence). DNA of the CDR3: TGTGCCAGCAGTTCATACTCGGGACATATGAACACTGAAGCTTTCTTT. Its protein is CASSSYSGHMNTEAFF.

V and J are TRBV10-2 and TRBJ2-7, with 11 bases identical to TRBD1. CDR3 length: 14 amino acids. Germline values: CDR1 WSHSY, CDR2 SAAADI. The V and J ends lost 0 bases and 6 bases, in that order; junction bases with no gene match: 1. CDR3 residues: CASSESGTGGEQYF. The CDR3 DNA sequence: TGCGCCAGCAGTGAGTCCGGGACAGGGGGCGAGCAGTACTTC.

This chain connects TRBV11-2 to TRBJ2-1; weak D call: TRBD2 (7 bases). Trimming took off 0 bases at V and 2 bases at J, with 11 bases between the two ends. This CDR3 has 16 residues. CDR1 is SGHAT and CDR2 is FQNNGV in the germline V gene. The CDR3 region is CASSLEGGGAYNEQFF. The CDR3 nucleotides are TGTGCCAGCAGCTTAGAAGGAGGGGGGGCCTACAATGAGCAGTTCTTC.

The rearrangement uses TRBV19 and TRBJ2-2, with D perhaps matching TRBD2 (5 bases). The V gene lost 1 base and the J gene lost 4 bases, with 13 bases spanning the gap. This CDR3 comprises 16 residues. Germline CDR1 LNHDA, CDR2 SQIVND (reference sequence). Here the CDR3 DNA reads TGTGCCAGTAGTATAGGACCGGGGATGAGCACCGGGGAGCTGTTTTTT. Its protein is CASSIGPGMSTGELFF. The full variable domain, in which reference TRBV19 and TRBJ2-2 provide the parts outside the CDR3, is DGGITQSPKYLFRKEGQNVTLSCEQNLNHDAMYWYRQDPGQGLRLIYYSQIVNDFQKGDIAEGYSVSREKKESFPLTVTSAQKNPTAFYLCASSIGPGMSTGELFFGEGSRLTVL.

The rearrangement joins TRBV6-5 to TRBJ1-5; perhaps TRBD1 as D (6 bases). The CDR3 has 13 amino acids. V gave up 6 bases and J gave up 10 bases, with 16 bases separating them. Germline lookup yields CDR1 MNHEY and CDR2 SVGAGI. The CDR3 region is CASRNTGSGPQHF. DNA for the CDR3: TGTGCCAGCAGAAACACAGGGAGCGGACCCCAGCATTTT.

The chain couples TRBV27 to TRBJ2-7, with TRBD1 identical over 7 bases. Germline assignment: CDR1 MNHEY and CDR2 SMNVEV (reference sequence). The junction had 12 bases not matched to a gene; V was cut back by 5 bases and J by 2 bases. The CDR3 length is 16 residues. CDR3 protein: CASSRVPGQKTYEQYF. The CDR3, as DNA: TGTGCCAGCAGTAGGGTGCCGGGACAGAAGACCTACGAGCAGTACTTC.

The gene calls are TRBV5-5 and TRBJ2-3; D may be TRBD1 (7 bases). Trimming took 3 bases from V and 0 from J, leaving 14 bases between them. The CDR3 runs 16 residues. From germline, CDR1 is SGHKS and CDR2 YYEKEE (reference sequence). The CDR3 DNA reads as TGTGCCAGCAGCTCATTGACAGGGACTAGCACAGATACGCAGTATTTT. This codes for CASSSLTGTSTDTQYF.

For the CDR3, the DNA is TGTGCCAGCAGTTATGCCCGGACAGGGTTTGACTATGGCTACACCTTC. Amino acids: CASSYARTGFDYGYTF. The genes are TRBV6-5 and TRBJ1-2, with 8 bases that match TRBD1. The CDR3 extends over 16 amino acids. V lost 3 bases and J lost 3; bases outside the gene matches: 9. Germline CDR1 and CDR2: MNHEY and SVGAGI.

The sample holds a few counts of this clone. The chain uses TRBV5-4 and TRBJ1-4, with TRBD1 matching over 7 bases. The V and J ends lost 4 bases and 6 bases, in that order; junction bases with no gene match: 12. The germline gives CDR1 SGHNT, CDR2 YYREEE (reference sequence). The CDR3 length is 16 residues. The CDR3 loop is CASSANQGENYEKLFF. The DNA for the CDR3 is TGTGCCAGCAGCGCCAATCAGGGGGAGAACTATGAAAAACTGTTTTTT.

This sequence joins TRBV5-6 and TRBJ2-5; 7 bases are shared with TRBD1. Germline values: CDR1 SGHDT, CDR2 YYEEEE. The CDR3 is 15 amino acids. Trimming at V came to 4 bases and at J to 2 bases, leaving 8 bases not matched to a gene. The CDR3 coding sequence is TGTGCCAGCAGCCCCTCCCCGGGACAGCAAGAGACCCAGTACTTC. Its translation is CASSPSPGQQETQYF.

Regarding this clone: One end of the junction fails to match germline, which may point to a read error. CDR3 residues: CASSLVGRGDTQYF. DNA for the CDR3: TGTGCCAGCAGTTTGGTGGGTCGGGGGGATACGCAGTATTTT. The chain combines TRBV5-8 with TRBJ2-3; a weak D match, TRBD2 (6 bases). Looked up from germline, CDR1 is SGHTS and CDR2 is YDEGEE. The CDR3 covers 14 residues.

The gene calls are TRBV28 and TRBJ1-6; TRBD1 agrees at 8 bases. The V segment lost 6 bases and the J segment 4 bases; nucleotides outside the gene matches: 5. The germline V gene has CDR1 MDHEN and CDR2 SYDVKM. This CDR3 contains 15 residues. CDR3 sequence: CASRGDRLYNSPLHF. The CDR3 nucleotides are TGTGCCAGCAGGGGGGACAGGCTGTATAATTCACCCCTCCACTTT. The variable domain in full, with the rest retrieved from reference TRBV28 and TRBJ1-6, is DVKVTQSSRYLVKRTGEKVFLECVQDMDHENMFWYRQDPGLGLRLIYFSYDVKMKEKGDIPEGYSVSREKKERFSLILESASTNQTSMYLCASRGDRLYNSPLHFGNGTRLTVT.

The rearrangement uses TRBV10-1 and TRBJ1-2; D gene ambiguous. Germline CDR1 is WNHNN and CDR2 is SYGVQD (reference sequence). V was cut by 4 bases and J by 5 bases, with 5 bases left in between. The CDR3 length is 11 residues. In nucleotides, the CDR3 is TGCGCCAGCAGTGGGAGTTATGGCTACACCTTC. This encodes CASSGSYGYTF.

The chain couples TRBV27 to TRBJ2-1, with TRBD1 as a possible D gene (5 bases). Germline V gene data show CDR1 as MNHEY and CDR2 as SMNVEV (reference sequence). CDR3 size: 13 residues. Deletions cut 2 bases from V and 7 bases from J, with 9 bases between. CDR3 region: CASSLQGRNEQFF. In DNA, the CDR3 is TGTGCCAGCAGTTTACAGGGCCGGAATGAGCAGTTCTTC.

The V and J genes are TRBV9 and TRBJ2-3; TRBD2 matches 9 bases. CDR1 SGDLS and CDR2 YYNGEE come from the germline V gene. The length of the CDR3 is 15 residues. J was trimmed by 2 bases and V by 0 bases; bases with no gene match: 1. CDR3 DNA: TGTGCCAGCAGCGTAGGGACTAGCGTCACAGATACGCAGTATTTT. As protein: CASSVGTSVTDTQYF.

J is TRBJ2-1 and V is TRBV2; unclear D gene. The CDR3 extends over 15 amino acids. V shed 6 bases and J shed 0 bases, with 12 bases lying between them. Germline values: CDR1 SNHLY, CDR2 FYNNEI. Here the CDR3 reads CASREIRSSYNEQFF. CDR3 nucleotide sequence: TGTGCCAGCAGAGAAATCCGTAGCTCCTACAATGAGCAGTTCTTC.